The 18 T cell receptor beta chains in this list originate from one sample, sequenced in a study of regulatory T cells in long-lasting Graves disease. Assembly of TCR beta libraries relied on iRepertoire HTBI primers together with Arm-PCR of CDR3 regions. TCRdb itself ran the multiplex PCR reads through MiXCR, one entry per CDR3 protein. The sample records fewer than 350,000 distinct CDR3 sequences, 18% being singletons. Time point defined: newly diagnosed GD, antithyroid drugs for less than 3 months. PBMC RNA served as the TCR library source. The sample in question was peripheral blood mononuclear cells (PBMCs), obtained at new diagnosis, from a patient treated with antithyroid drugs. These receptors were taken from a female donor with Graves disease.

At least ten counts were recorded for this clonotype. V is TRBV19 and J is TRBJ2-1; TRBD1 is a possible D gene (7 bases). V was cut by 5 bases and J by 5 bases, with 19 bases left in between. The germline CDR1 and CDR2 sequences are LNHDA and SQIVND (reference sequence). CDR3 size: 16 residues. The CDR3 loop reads CASSPQPGGGHNEQFF. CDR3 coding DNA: TGTGCCAGTAGTCCCCAACCAGGGGGAGGCCACAATGAGCAGTTCTTC. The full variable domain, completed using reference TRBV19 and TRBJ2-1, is DGGITQSPKYLFRKEGQNVTLSCEQNLNHDAMYWYRQDPGQGLRLIYYSQIVNDFQKGDIAEGYSVSREKKESFPLTVTSAQKNPTAFYLCASSPQPGGGHNEQFFGPGTRLTVL.

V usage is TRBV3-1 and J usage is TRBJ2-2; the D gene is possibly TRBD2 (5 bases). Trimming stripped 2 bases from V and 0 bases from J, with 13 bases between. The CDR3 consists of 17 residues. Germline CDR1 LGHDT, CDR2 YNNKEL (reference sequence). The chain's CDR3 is CASSQLPEGANTGELFF. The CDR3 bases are TGTGCCAGCAGCCAACTCCCCGAGGGAGCGAACACCGGGGAGCTGTTTTTT.

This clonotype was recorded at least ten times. The CDR3 region is CASSLTVTSGSSYEQFF. CDR3 bases: TGCGCCAGCAGCTTAACGGTGACTAGCGGGAGCAGCTATGAGCAGTTCTTC. This chain connects TRBV5-1 to TRBJ2-1; TRBD2 aligns across 12 bases. This CDR3 contains 17 residues. In germline, CDR1 is SGHRS, CDR2 YFSETQ. V lost 2 bases to trimming and J lost 8 bases; unmatched junction nucleotides: 11.

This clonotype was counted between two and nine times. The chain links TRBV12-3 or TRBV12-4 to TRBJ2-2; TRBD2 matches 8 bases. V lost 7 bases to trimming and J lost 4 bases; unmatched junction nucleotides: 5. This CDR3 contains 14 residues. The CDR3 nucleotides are TGTGCCAGCACCATAGCGGGAAGCACCGGGGAGCTGTTTTTT. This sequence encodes CASTIAGSTGELFF.

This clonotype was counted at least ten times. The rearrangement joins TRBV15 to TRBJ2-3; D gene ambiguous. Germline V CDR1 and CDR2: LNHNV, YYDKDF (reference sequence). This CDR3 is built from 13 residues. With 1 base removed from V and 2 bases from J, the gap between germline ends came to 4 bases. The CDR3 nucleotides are TGTGCCACCAGCAGAGCGGTCACAGATACGCAGTATTTT. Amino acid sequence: CATSRAVTDTQYF.

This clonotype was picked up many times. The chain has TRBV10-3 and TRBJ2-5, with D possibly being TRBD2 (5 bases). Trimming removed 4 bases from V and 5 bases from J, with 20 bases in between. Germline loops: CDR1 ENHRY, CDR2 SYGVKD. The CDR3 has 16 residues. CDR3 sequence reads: CAISGPPEGSRETQYF. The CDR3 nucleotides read TGTGCCATCAGTGGCCCGCCAGAGGGTTCTAGGGAGACCCAGTACTTC.

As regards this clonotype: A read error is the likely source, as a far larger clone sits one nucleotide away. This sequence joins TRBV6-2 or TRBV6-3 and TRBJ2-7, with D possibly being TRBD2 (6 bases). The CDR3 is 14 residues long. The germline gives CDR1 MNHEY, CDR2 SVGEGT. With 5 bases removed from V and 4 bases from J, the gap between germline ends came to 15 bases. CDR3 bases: TGTGCCAGCAGTCCTGAGGGACGGGGGTACGAGCAGTACTTC. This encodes CASSPEGRGYEQYF.

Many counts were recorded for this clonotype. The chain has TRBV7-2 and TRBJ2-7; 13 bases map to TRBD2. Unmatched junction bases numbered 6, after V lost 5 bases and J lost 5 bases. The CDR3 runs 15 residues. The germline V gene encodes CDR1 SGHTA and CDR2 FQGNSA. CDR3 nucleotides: TGTGCCAGCAGCGCGGGGACTAGCGGGATCAACGAGCAGTACTTC. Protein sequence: CASSAGTSGINEQYF.

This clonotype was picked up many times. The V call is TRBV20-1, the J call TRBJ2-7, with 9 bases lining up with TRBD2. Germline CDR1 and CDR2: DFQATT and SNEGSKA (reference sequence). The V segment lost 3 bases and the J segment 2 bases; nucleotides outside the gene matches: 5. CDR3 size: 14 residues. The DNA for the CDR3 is TGCAGTGCTAGGTGGCTAGCGGGACCCTACGAGCAGTACTTC. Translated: CSARWLAGPYEQYF.

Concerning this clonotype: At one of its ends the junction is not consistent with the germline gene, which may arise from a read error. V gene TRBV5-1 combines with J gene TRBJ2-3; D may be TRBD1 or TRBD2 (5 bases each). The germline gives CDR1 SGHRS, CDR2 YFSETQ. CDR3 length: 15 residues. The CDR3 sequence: CASSPNPKDPRGQYF. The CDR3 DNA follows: TGTGCCAGCAGCCCAAACCCGAAGGACCCGAGGGGGCAGTATTTT. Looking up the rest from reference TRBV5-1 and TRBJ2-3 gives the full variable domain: KAGVTQTPRYLIKTRGQQVTLSCSPISGHRSVSWYQQTPGQGLQFLFEYFSETQRNKGNFPGRFSGRQFSNSRSEMNVSTLELGDSALYLCASSPNPKDPRGQYFGPGTRLTVL.

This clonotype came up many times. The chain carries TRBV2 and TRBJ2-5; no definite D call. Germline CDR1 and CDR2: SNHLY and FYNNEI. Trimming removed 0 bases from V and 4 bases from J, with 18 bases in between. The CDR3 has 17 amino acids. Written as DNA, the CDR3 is TGTGCCAGCAGTGAAGCGCTTAGAGTTAGCCTTCGAGAGACCCAGTACTTC. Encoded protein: CASSEALRVSLRETQYF.

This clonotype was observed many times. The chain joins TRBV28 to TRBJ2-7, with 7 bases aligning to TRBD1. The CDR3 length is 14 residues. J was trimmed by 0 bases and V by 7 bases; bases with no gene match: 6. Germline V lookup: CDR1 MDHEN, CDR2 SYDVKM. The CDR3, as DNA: TGTGCCAGCACCCGGGACAGTAGCTCCTACGAGCAGTACTTC. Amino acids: CASTRDSSSYEQYF.

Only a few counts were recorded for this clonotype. Written as DNA, the CDR3 is TGTGCCAGCAGTCTCCGTGACTGGGGGGAGCAGTACTTC. It codes for CASSLRDWGEQYF. This chain links TRBV28 with TRBJ2-7, with D tentatively TRBD1 or TRBD2 (5 bases each). Trimming cost V 5 bases and J 7 bases, with 15 bases left between them. Looked up from germline, CDR1 is MDHEN and CDR2 is SYDVKM. This CDR3 is built from 13 residues. Combining the CDR3 with reference TRBV28 and TRBJ2-7 gives the whole variable domain DVKVTQSSRYLVKRTGEKVFLECVQDMDHENMFWYRQDPGLGLRLIYFSYDVKMKEKGDIPEGYSVSREKKERFSLILESASTNQTSMYLCASSLRDWGEQYFGPGTRLTVT.

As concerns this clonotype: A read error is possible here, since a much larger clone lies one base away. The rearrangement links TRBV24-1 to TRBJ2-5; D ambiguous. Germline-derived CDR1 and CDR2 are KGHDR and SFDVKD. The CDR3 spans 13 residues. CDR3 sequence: CATSGDPEETQCF. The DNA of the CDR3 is TGTGCCACCAGTGGAGATCCCGAAGAGACCCAGTGCTTC.

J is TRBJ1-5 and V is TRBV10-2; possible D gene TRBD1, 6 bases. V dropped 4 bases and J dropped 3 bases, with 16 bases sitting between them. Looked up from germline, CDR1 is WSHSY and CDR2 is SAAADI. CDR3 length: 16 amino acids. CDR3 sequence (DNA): TGCGCCAGCAGTGGGCCGGGCAGGGGTGACAATCAGCCCCAGCATTTT. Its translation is CASSGPGRGDNQPQHF.

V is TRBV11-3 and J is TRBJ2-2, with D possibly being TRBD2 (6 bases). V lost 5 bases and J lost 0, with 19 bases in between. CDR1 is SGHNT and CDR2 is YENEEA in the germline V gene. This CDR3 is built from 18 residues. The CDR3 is CASSADRAWGANTGELFF. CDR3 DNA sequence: TGTGCCAGCAGCGCTGACCGGGCCTGGGGGGCGAACACCGGGGAGCTGTTTTTT.

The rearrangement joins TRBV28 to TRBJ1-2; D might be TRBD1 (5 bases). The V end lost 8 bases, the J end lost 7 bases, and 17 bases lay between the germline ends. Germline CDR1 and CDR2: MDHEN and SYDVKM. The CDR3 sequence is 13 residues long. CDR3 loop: CASVYVGGPGYTF. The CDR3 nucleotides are TGTGCCAGCGTGTATGTGGGGGGACCTGGCTACACCTTC.

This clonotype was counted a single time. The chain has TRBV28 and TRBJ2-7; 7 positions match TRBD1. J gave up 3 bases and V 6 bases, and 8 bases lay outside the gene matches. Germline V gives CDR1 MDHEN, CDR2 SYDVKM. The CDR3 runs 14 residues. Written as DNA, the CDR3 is TGTGCCAGCAGCCCACGACAGGGCCTCTACGAGCAGTACTTC. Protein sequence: CASSPRQGLYEQYF.